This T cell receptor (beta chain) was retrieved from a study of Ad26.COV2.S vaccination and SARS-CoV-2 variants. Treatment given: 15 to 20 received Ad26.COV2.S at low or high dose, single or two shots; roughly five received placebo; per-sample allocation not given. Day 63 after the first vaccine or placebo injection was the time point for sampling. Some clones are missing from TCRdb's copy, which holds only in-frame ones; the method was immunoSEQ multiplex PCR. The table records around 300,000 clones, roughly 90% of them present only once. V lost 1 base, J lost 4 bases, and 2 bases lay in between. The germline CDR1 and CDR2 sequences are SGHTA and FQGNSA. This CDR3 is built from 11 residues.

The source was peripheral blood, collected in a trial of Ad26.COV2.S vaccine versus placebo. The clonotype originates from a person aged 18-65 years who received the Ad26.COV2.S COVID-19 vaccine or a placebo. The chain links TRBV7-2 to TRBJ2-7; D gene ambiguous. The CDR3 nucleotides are TGTGCCAGCAGCTTAGATTACGAGCAGTACTTC. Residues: CASSLDYEQYF. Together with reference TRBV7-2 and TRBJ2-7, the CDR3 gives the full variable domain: GAGVSQSPSNKVTEKGKDVELRCDPISGHTALYWYRQSLGQGLEFLIYFQGNSAPDKSGLPSDRFSAERTGGSVSTLTIQRTQQEDSAVYLCASSLDYEQYFGPGTRLTVT.